The present entry profiles one T cell receptor (beta chain) with its context. These data originate in a study of blood T cell repertoires in COVID-19. The V segment lost 2 bases and the J segment 4 bases; nucleotides outside the gene matches: 7. This CDR3 comprises 16 residues. The germline V gene has CDR1 SNHLY and CDR2 FYNNEI. The assay was immunoSEQ multiplex PCR, and TCRdb's table has in-frame clones only and misses some. This table has under 150,000 clones, roughly four fifths appearing once. This sequence originates from a woman of 80 years or more with active or convalescent COVID-19. This chain links TRBV2 with TRBJ2-1; 8 bases are a match to TRBD2. Sequenced sample: peripheral blood. In DNA, the CDR3 is TGTGCCAGCAGTGAAAGACTAGCGAGATCGTACAATGAGCAGTTCTTC. Encoded protein: CASSERLARSYNEQFF.